A single sample gave rise to the 8 T cell receptor beta chains below, sequenced in a study of Ad26.COV2.S vaccination and SARS-CoV-2 variants. Measured with immunoSEQ multiplex PCR; TCRdb has only the in-frame clones, and not every one. The sample gives more than 150,000 clones, 70% to 90% of which show up once; 5% to 6.5% is in the top ten. The sequenced sample was peripheral blood, obtained after recovery from COVID-19. Receptors originate from a human donor who had recovered from COVID-19.

This clone was recorded only once. The genes are TRBV5-1 and TRBJ1-1; 9 nucleotides agree with TRBD1. The germline gives CDR1 SGHRS, CDR2 YFSETQ. This CDR3 contains 16 residues. V lost 5 bases, J lost 0 bases, and 8 bases stayed unmatched. Written as DNA, the CDR3 is TGCGCCAGCAGTAAGGGACAGGGACCCATGAACACTGAAGCTTTCTTT. Encoded protein: CASSKGQGPMNTEAFF.

The chain combines TRBV7-2 with TRBJ2-5; 15 bases agree with TRBD2. The V segment lost 3 bases and the J segment 4 bases; nucleotides outside the gene matches: 3. Looked up from germline, CDR1 is SGHTA and CDR2 is FQGNSA. This CDR3 region has 16 residues. The CDR3 spells CASSFGLAGGRETQYF. As DNA, the CDR3 is TGTGCCAGCAGCTTCGGACTAGCGGGGGGGCGAGAGACCCAGTACTTC.

The chain carries TRBV5-1 and TRBJ1-1, with D uncertain. Germline assignment: CDR1 SGHRS and CDR2 YFSETQ. Trimming pared 0 bases from V and 0 bases from J, leaving 9 bases between. This CDR3 is 15 amino acids long. The CDR3 DNA reads TGCGCCAGCAGCTTGGTTACAGTCATGAACACTGAAGCTTTCTTT. It encodes CASSLVTVMNTEAFF.

This rearrangement joins TRBV3-1 (or the pseudogene TRBV3-2) to TRBJ2-7; 9 nucleotides match TRBD2. The germline V gene has CDR1 LGHDT and CDR2 YNNKEL (reference sequence). The CDR3 runs to 16 residues. Trimming cost V 5 bases and J 3 bases; bases outside gene matches: 11. CDR3 in DNA: TGTGCCAGCAGCTCCACGTCGGGACTAGCTATCTACGAGCAGTACTTC. It specifies CASSSTSGLAIYEQYF.

This chain joins TRBV24-1 and TRBJ2-1; a possible D gene is TRBD2 (7 bases). The V and J ends lost 6 bases and 8 bases respectively, with 16 bases between them. The germline CDR1 and CDR2 sequences are KGHDR and SFDVKD. This CDR3 is 14 amino acids long. CDR3 coding DNA: TGTGCCACCAGTCCCGACGGGGGGCGGGATGAGCAGTTCTTC. Its protein product is CATSPDGGRDEQFF.

The chain uses TRBV6-5 and TRBJ2-7; 9 nucleotides align to TRBD1. The CDR3 extends over 13 amino acids. The V segment lost 9 bases and the J segment 3 bases; nucleotides outside the gene matches: 6. Germline CDR1 is MNHEY and CDR2 is SVGAGI. CDR3 sequence (DNA): TGTGCCAGATACCGGGACAGGGACTACGAGCAGTACTTC. Translating gives CARYRDRDYEQYF.

Turning to this clone: Since the CDR3 does not end with the conserved phenylalanine or tryptophan, this likely comes from a read error. It is unclear where the CDR3 begins or ends on the DNA, so no DNA is shown, and the CDR3 is as TCRdb lists it. CDR3 protein: CASSRDGGWGP. The chain combines TRBV18 with TRBJ2-7. Per the germline V gene, CDR1 is KGHSH and CDR2 is LQKENI. The CDR3 has 11 amino acids, counting both end residues.

The chain recombines TRBV4-1 with TRBJ2-7; 7 bases fit TRBD2. The germline gives CDR1 MGHRA, CDR2 YSYEKL. CDR3 size: 15 residues. The ends lost 1 base at V and 5 bases at J; junction bases unmatched: 8. The CDR3 DNA reads as TGCGCCAGCAGCCAAGTTGCGGGGCGGGGGAACGAGCAGTACTTC. This gives the protein CASSQVAGRGNEQYF.